This TCR beta chain was captured in a study of cytomegalovirus exposure and HLA in healthy donors. Study-level findings and limits: More clonal expansion characterized HLA-associated TCR beta chains than equally common others in a later analysis.

The PCR employed 60 Vbeta primers together with 13 Jbeta primers. Generated by immunoSEQ multiplex PCR, the TCRdb table keeps only in-frame clones and is missing some. This table holds around 71,000 clones. With 2 bases removed from V and 0 bases from J, the gap between germline ends came to 9 bases. The CDR3 is 15 residues long. Germline V gives CDR1 SGDLS, CDR2 YYNGEE. In regard to this clone: What it binds is not known.

The clonotype was recovered from a woman aged 30 to 39 in good health and CMV-seronegative. The V call is TRBV9, the J call TRBJ1-5; D is unclear. The sample comprised PBMCs. CDR3 sequence: CASSVGPTSNQPQHF. The DNA of the CDR3 is TGTGCCAGCAGCGTTGGGCCGACTAGCAATCAGCCCCAGCATTTT.